This TCR beta chain was retrieved from a study of shared clonotypes between healthy human individuals. Looking at the study overall: Three plates each covered CD4 naive and memory; CD8 naive two, CD8 memory one.

Turning to this clone: Its cognate antigen is unknown.

Template for every sorted-subset replicate PCR totaled 150 to 250 ng DNA, 25,000 to 35,000 T cell genomes. Assay: immunoSEQ multiplex PCR; the TCRdb copy retains only in-frame clones and omits some. The sample shows about 2 million clones, approximately 94% of them seen only once. Study-wide results and limits: What limited the represented genetic and exposure-history diversity was the small number of donors. Larger estimated richness was generally seen in naive subsets than in memory subsets.

Naive CD8 cells, CD45RO-negative and positively selected for CCR7, excluded terminally differentiated effector memory CD45RA+ cells. V was trimmed by 7 bases and J by 5 bases, leaving 14 bases between them. Per germline, CDR1 SQVTM and CDR2 ANQGSEA. This CDR3 has 12 amino acids. The V gene is TRBV29-1, the J gene TRBJ2-5; the D gene is possibly TRBD2 (6 bases). This receptor was obtained from a man aged 18-30 years in good health. The sequenced sample was naive CD8+ T cells sorted from blood. CDR3 bases: TGCAGCGCTGGCCGGGACTGGGAGACCCAGTACTTC. Its translation is CSAGRDWETQYF.